This T cell receptor beta chain was captured in a study of glioma-infiltrating T cells. Study-wide points: Tissue-blood divergence was below expectation in non-neoplastic patients, above in gliomas. CDR3 overlap between tissue and blood was very small.

The iRepertoire nested amplicon-rescue multiplex PCR amplified TCR alpha and beta CDR3s from RNA. For one-step reverse transcription and amplification, 100-400 ng of tissue mRNA or PBMC total RNA was used. Each CDR3 protein is one row after TCRdb ran MiXCR on the multiplex PCR reads. The sample shows under 50,000 distinct CDR3 sequences, 20% to 25% of them seen only once. This clonotype was observed a handful of times. Its target is unknown. Germline CDR1 SGHRS, CDR2 YFSETQ. J lost 4 bases, V lost 3 bases, and 9 bases had no gene match. This CDR3 is 16 amino acids long. The TCR originated in a human donor with low-grade glioma or glioblastoma, undergoing nonglioma brain surgery, or in good health (not recorded which). Material for sequencing was glioma tissue, nonneoplastic brain tissue, or PBMCs (not recorded which). The rearrangement links TRBV5-1 to TRBJ1-2, with 10 bases matching TRBD1. The CDR3 region is CASSSQPGQGSYGYTF. CDR3 nucleotides: TGCGCCAGCAGCTCGCAGCCGGGACAGGGGTCCTATGGCTACACCTTC.